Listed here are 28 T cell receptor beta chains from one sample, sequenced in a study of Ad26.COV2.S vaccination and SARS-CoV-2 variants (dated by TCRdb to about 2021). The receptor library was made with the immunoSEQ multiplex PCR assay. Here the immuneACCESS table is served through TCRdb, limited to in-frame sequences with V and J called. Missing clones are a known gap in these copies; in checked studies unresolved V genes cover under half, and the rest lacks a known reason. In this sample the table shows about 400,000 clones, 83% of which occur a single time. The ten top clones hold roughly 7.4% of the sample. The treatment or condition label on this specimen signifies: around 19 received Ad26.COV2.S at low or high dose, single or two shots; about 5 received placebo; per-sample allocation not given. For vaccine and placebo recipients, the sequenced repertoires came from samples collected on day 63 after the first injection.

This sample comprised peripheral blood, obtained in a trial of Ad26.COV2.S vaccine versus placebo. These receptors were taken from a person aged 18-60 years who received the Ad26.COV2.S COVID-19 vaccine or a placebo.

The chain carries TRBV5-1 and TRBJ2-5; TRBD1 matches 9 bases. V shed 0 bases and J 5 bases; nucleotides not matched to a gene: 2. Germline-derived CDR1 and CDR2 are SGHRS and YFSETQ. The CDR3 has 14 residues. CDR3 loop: CASSLVDRGETQYF. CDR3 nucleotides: TGCGCCAGCAGCTTGGTGGACAGGGGCGAGACCCAGTACTTC.

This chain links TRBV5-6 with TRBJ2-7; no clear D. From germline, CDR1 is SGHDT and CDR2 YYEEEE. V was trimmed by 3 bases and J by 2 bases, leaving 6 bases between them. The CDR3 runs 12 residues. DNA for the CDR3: TGTGCCAGCAGCTCCGGTCCCTACGAGCAGTACTTC. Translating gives CASSSGPYEQYF.

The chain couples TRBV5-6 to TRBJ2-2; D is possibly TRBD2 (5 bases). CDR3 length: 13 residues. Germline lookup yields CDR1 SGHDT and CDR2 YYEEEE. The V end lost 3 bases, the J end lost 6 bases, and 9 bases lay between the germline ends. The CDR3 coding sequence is TGTGCCAGCAGCTCCCTAGCCGCCGGGGAGCTGTTTTTT. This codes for CASSSLAAGELFF.

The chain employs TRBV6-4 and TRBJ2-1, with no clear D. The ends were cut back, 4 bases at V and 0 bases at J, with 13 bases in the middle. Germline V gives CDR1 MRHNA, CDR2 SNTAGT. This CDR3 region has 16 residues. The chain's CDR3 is CASSVSPSSSYNEQFF. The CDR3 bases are TGTGCCAGCAGTGTTTCCCCGTCGAGCTCCTACAATGAGCAGTTCTTC.

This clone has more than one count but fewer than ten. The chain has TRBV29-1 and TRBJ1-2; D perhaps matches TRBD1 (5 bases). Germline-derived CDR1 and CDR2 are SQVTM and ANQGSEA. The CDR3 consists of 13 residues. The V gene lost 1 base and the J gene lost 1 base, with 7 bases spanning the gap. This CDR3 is CSVEVRGNYGYTF. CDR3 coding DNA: TGCAGCGTTGAAGTGAGGGGTAACTATGGCTACACCTTC.

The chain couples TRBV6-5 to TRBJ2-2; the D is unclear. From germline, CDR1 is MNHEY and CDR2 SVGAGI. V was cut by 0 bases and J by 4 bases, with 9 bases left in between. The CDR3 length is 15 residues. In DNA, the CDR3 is TGTGCCAGCAGTTACTCCTTGTCCATCACCGGGGAGCTGTTTTTT. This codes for CASSYSLSITGELFF.

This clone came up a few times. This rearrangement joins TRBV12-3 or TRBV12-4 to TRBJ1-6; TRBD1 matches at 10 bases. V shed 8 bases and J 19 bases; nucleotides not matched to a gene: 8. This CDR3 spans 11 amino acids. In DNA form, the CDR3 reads TGTGCCAGCTTTCCGGACAGGGGGAAGCACTTT. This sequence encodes CASFPDRGKHF.

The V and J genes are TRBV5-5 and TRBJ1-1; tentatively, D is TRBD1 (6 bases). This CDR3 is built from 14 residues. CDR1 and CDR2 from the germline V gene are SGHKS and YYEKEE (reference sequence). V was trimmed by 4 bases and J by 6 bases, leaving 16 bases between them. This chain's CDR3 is CASSPGTPRAEAFF. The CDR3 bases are TGTGCCAGCAGCCCCGGGACACCCCGCGCTGAAGCTTTCTTT.

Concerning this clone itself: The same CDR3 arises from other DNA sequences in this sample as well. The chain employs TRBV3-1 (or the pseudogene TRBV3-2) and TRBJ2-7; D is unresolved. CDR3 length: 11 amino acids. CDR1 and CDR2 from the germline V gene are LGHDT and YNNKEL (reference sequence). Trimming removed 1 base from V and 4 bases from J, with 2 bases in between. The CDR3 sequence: CASSQAYEQYF. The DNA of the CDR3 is TGTGCCAGCAGCCAAGCATACGAGCAGTACTTC.

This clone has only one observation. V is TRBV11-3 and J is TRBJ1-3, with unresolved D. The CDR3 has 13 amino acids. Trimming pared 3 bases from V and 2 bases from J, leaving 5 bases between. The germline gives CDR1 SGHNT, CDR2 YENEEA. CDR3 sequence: CASSLGAGNTIYF. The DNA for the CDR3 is TGTGCCAGCAGCTTGGGCGCTGGAAACACCATATATTTT.

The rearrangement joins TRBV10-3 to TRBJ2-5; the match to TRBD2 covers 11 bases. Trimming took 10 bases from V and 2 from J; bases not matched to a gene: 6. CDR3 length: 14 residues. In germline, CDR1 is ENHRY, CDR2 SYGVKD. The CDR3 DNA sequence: TGTGCCACTTCGAGGACTAGCGGGCAAGAGACCCAGTACTTC. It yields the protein CATSRTSGQETQYF.

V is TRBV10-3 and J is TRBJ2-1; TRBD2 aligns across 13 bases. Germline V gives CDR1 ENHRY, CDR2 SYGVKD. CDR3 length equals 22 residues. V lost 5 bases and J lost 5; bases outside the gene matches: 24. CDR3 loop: CAISFPRNRVGLAGDLNNEQFF. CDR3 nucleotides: TGTGCCATCAGTTTCCCCAGAAATCGGGTAGGACTAGCGGGAGACTTAAACAATGAGCAGTTCTTC.

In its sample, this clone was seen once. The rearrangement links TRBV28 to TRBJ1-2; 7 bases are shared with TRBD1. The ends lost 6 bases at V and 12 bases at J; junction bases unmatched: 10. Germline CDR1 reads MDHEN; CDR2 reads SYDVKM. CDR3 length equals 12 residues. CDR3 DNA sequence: TGTGCCAGCAGCCTCTTAGACAGGGTGAACACCTTC. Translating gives CASSLLDRVNTF.

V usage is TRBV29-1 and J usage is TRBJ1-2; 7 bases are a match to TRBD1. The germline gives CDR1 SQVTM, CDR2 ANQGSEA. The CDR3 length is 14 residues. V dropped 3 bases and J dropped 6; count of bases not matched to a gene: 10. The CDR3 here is CSVDRYRGLHGYTF. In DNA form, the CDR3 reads TGCAGCGTTGATAGGTACAGGGGTTTGCATGGCTACACCTTC.

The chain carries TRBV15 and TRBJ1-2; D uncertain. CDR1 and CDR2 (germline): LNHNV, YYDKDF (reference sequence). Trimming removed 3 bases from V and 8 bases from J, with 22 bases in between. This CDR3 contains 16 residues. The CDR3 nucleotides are TGTGCCACCAGCAGCACCACTATGAGGGATCAATACGGCTACACCTTC. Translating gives CATSSTTMRDQYGYTF.

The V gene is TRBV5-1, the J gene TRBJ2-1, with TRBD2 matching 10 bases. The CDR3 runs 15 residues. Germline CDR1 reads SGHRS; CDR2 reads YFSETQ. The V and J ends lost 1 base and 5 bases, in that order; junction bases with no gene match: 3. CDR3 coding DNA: TGCGCCAGCAGCTTGACTAGCGGGACCCACAATGAGCAGTTCTTC. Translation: CASSLTSGTHNEQFF.

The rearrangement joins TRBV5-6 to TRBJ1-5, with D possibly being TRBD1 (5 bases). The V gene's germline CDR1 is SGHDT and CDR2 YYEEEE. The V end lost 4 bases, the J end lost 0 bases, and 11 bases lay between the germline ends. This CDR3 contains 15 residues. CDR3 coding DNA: TGTGCCAGCAGCCCTGGGGGGTATAGCAATCAGCCCCAGCATTTT. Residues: CASSPGGYSNQPQHF.

The chain's CDR3 is CASSLVVNTEAFF. CDR3 nucleotide sequence: TGTGCCAGCAGCTTAGTCGTGAACACTGAAGCTTTCTTT. The rearrangement joins TRBV7-9 to TRBJ1-1; D unclear. The germline V gene has CDR1 SEHNR and CDR2 FQNEAQ (reference sequence). The CDR3 sequence is 13 residues long. Trimming removed 1 base at V and 0 bases at J, with 3 bases between. Complete variable domain (other parts from reference TRBV7-9 and TRBJ1-1): DTGVSQNPRHKITKRGQNVTFRCDPISEHNRLYWYRQTLGQGPEFLTYFQNEAQLEKSRLLSDRFSAERPKGSFSTLEIQRTEQGDSAMYLCASSLVVNTEAFFGQGTRLTVV.

The CDR3 DNA reads as TGTGCCAGCAGTTTATGGGGGCAGACCATATACAATGAGCAGTTCTTC. Translated, it gives CASSLWGQTIYNEQFF. V gene TRBV27 combines with J gene TRBJ2-1; D possibly corresponds to TRBD1 (6 bases). The germline V gene has CDR1 MNHEY and CDR2 SMNVEV (reference sequence). The CDR3 contains 16 residues. V was cut by 1 base and J by 4 bases, with 14 bases left in between.

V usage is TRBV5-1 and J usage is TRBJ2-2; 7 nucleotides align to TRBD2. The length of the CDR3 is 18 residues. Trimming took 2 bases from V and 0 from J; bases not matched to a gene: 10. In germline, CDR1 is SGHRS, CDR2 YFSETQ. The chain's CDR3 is CASSFLAGRDPNTGELFF. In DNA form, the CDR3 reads TGCGCCAGCAGCTTCTTGGCAGGGAGGGACCCGAACACCGGGGAGCTGTTTTTT.

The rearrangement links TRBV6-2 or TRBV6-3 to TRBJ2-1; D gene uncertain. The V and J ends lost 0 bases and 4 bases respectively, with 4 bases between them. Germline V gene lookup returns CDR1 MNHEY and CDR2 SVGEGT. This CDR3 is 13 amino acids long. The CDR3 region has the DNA TGTGCCAGCAGTTACTCGCAATACAATGAGCAGTTCTTC. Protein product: CASSYSQYNEQFF.

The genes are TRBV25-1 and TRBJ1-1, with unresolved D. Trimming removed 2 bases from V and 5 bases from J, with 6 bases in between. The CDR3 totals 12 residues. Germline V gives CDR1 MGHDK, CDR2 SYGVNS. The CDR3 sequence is CASSEGLTEAFF. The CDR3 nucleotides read TGTGCCAGCAGTGAAGGACTTACTGAAGCTTTCTTT.

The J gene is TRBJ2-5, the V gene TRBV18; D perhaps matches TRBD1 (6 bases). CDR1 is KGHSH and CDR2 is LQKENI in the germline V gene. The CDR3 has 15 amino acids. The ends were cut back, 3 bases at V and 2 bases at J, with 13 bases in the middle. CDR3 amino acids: CASSPAKGVQETQYF. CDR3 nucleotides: TGTGCCAGCTCACCGGCCAAGGGGGTACAAGAGACCCAGTACTTC.

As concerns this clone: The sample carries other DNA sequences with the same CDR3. CDR3: CASSVGGWETQYF. The CDR3 DNA reads as TGTGCCAGCAGCGTGGGGGGTTGGGAGACCCAGTACTTC. The chain recombines TRBV9 with TRBJ2-5; D might be TRBD2 (6 bases). Germline V gives CDR1 SGDLS, CDR2 YYNGEE. Trimming took off 2 bases at V and 5 bases at J, with 10 bases between the two ends. CDR3 length equals 13 residues.

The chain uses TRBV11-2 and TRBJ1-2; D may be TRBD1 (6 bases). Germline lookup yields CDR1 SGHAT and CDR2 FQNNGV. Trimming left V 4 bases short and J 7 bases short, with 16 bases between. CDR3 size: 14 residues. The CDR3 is CASSSWQGNGGYTF. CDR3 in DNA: TGTGCCAGCAGCTCATGGCAGGGGAATGGTGGCTACACCTTC.

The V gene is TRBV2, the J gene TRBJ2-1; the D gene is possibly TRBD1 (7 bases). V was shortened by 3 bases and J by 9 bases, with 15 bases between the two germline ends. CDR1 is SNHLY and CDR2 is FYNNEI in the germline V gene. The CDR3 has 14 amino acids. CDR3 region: CASSEWQGGGEQFF. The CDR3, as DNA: TGTGCCAGCAGTGAGTGGCAGGGGGGAGGTGAGCAGTTCTTC. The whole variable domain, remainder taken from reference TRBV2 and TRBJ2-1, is EPEVTQTPSHQVTQMGQEVILRCVPISNHLYFYWYRQILGQKVEFLVSFYNNEISEKSEIFDDQFSVERPDGSNFTLKIRSTKLEDSAMYFCASSEWQGGGEQFFGPGTRLTVL.

The CDR3 loop reads CAWRDERLTYNEQFF. The CDR3 bases are TGTGCCTGGAGGGACGAGCGGCTTACCTACAATGAGCAGTTCTTC. The genes are TRBV30 and TRBJ2-1; possible D gene TRBD2, 5 bases. CDR3 size: 15 residues. Germline assignment: CDR1 GTSNPN and CDR2 SVGIG (reference sequence). V lost 3 bases to trimming and J lost 2 bases, with 14 bases between them.

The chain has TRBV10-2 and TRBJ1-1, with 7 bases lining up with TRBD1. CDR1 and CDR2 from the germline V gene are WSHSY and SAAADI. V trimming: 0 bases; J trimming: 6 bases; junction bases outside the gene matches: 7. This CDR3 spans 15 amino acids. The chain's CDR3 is CASSESRGARPEAFF. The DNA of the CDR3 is TGCGCCAGCAGTGAGTCCAGGGGGGCCCGTCCTGAAGCTTTCTTT.